This T cell receptor (beta chain) was captured in a study of identical twins. CDR3 size: 15 residues. V lost 1 base and J lost 7; bases outside the gene matches: 4. Germline V gives CDR1 LGHNA, CDR2 YNFKEQ. Using its own MiXCR run on the 5' RACE reads, TCRdb lists one record per CDR3 protein. The sample includes 550,000 to 800,000 distinct CDR3 sequences, about 7.1% of them seen just once. These data also featured in a second study, about yellow fever vaccine responses in identical twins.

This clonotype was sampled from a woman younger than 30 in good health. Material: PBMCs. V gene TRBV4-2 combines with J gene TRBJ2-1, with 10 bases aligning to TRBD2. The CDR3 bases are TGTGCCAGCAGCCAAGTCCTAGCGGGGGTGAATGAGCAGTTCTTC. This encodes CASSQVLAGVNEQFF.